A single sample is the source of the 23 T cell receptor beta chains below, sequenced in a study of cytomegalovirus exposure and HLA in healthy donors. With 60 Vbeta and 13 Jbeta primers, the PCR was carried out. Profiling relied on immunoSEQ multiplex PCR, and the TCRdb table lists in-frame clones only, not all of them. The data contain under 150,000 clones, about 80% of them singletons. Specimen: PBMCs. Every receptor here comes from a man in his forties or fifties in good health and CMV-seronegative.

This clone was picked up a small number of times. The chain has TRBV5-1 and TRBJ1-1; 9 nucleotides align to TRBD1. The CDR3 has 15 residues. Looked up from germline, CDR1 is SGHRS and CDR2 is YFSETQ. After removal of 4 bases from V and 10 bases from J, the junction contained 14 bases not matched to a gene. The CDR3 nucleotides are TGCGCCAGCAGCCCCAGAACAGGGGGCGGGACAGGAGCTTTCTTT. Encoded protein: CASSPRTGGGTGAFF.

This rearrangement joins TRBV27 to TRBJ2-7, with TRBD1 as a possible D gene (6 bases). This CDR3 contains 14 residues. The V and J ends lost 6 bases and 6 bases respectively, with 18 bases between them. Germline loops: CDR1 MNHEY, CDR2 SMNVEV (reference sequence). The CDR3 reads CASRSGTYGGEQYF. The CDR3 DNA reads TGTGCCAGCAGATCGGGGACATATGGTGGCGAGCAGTACTTC.

This clone is a singleton in its sample. The rearrangement links TRBV7-2 to TRBJ2-1, with 14 bases lining up with TRBD2. This CDR3 has 15 residues. The ends lost 5 bases at V and 7 bases at J; junction bases unmatched: 4. Per the germline V gene, CDR1 is SGHTA and CDR2 is FQGNSA. CDR3 amino acids: CASSLTSGRENEQFF. The CDR3 DNA follows: TGTGCCAGCAGCCTGACTAGCGGGAGGGAAAATGAGCAGTTCTTC.

This clone was seen a few times. The chain joins TRBV6-5 to TRBJ2-3; D gene ambiguous. CDR1 MNHEY and CDR2 SVGAGI come from the germline V gene. Trimming removed 5 bases from V and 4 bases from J, with 7 bases in between. This CDR3 comprises 12 residues. This CDR3 is CASSRSPDTQYF. CDR3 sequence (DNA): TGTGCCAGCAGTCGTAGTCCAGATACGCAGTATTTT.

This chain links TRBV15 with TRBJ2-5; perhaps TRBD1 as D (6 bases). This CDR3 region has 18 residues. Germline V gene lookup returns CDR1 LNHNV and CDR2 YYDKDF (reference sequence). The V end was cut by 1 base, the J end by 2 bases, with 20 bases between. CDR3 loop: CATSRGGVGASWQETQYF. The CDR3 DNA is TGTGCCACCAGCAGAGGGGGTGTGGGGGCTAGCTGGCAAGAGACCCAGTACTTC.

The chain couples TRBV6-5 to TRBJ2-7, with D perhaps TRBD2 (6 bases). The V end was cut by 6 bases, the J end by 6 bases, with 15 bases between. The CDR3 runs to 13 residues. Germline assignment: CDR1 MNHEY and CDR2 SVGAGI. The CDR3 nucleotides read TGTGCCAGCAGGCGGGACTCCCTGACCGAGCAGTACTTC. Translating gives CASRRDSLTEQYF.

The chain has TRBV25-1 and TRBJ2-2, with D maybe TRBD1 (6 bases). Trimming stripped 6 bases from V and 4 bases from J, with 12 bases between. This CDR3 comprises 14 residues. Per germline, CDR1 MGHDK and CDR2 SYGVNS. CDR3 in amino acids: CASRNTGITGELFF. Written as DNA, the CDR3 is TGTGCCAGCAGGAACACAGGGATCACCGGGGAGCTGTTTTTT.

This chain joins TRBV27 and TRBJ1-1; 9 bases agree with TRBD1. The CDR3 length is 15 residues. V gave up 5 bases and J gave up 5 bases; unmatched junction bases: 9. Germline V lookup: CDR1 MNHEY, CDR2 SMNVEV (reference sequence). The CDR3 nucleotides are TGTGCCAGCAGTGCCGACAGGGGGTGGGGAACTGAAGCTTTCTTT. It yields the protein CASSADRGWGTEAFF.

The rearrangement links TRBV28 to TRBJ2-7; 9 bases fit TRBD2. V was pared by 8 bases and J by 2 bases, with 4 bases of the junction left unmatched. Germline loops: CDR1 MDHEN, CDR2 SYDVKM. The CDR3 contains 13 residues. CDR3 amino acids: CASASSGAYEQYF. The CDR3 bases are TGTGCCAGCGCCTCTAGCGGGGCCTACGAGCAGTACTTC.

The rearrangement joins TRBV6-1 to TRBJ1-2; D remains ambiguous. Between the trimmed V and J ends, which lost 7 bases and 4 bases, there was a span of 16 bases. The CDR3 has 14 amino acids. In germline, CDR1 is MNHNS, CDR2 SASEGT. The CDR3 coding sequence is TGTGCCAGCACCAGCATCCGGGGTACCTATGGCTACACCTTC. This translates into CASTSIRGTYGYTF.

The CDR3 DNA reads as TGTGCCAGCACTTGGGGACTATCGAACACCGGGGAGCTGTTTTTT. Translation gives CASTWGLSNTGELFF. The gene calls are TRBV6-1 and TRBJ2-2, with 7 positions matching TRBD2. This CDR3 has 15 amino acids. The V and J ends lost 7 bases and 0 bases, in that order; junction bases with no gene match: 5. From germline, CDR1 is MNHNS and CDR2 SASEGT.

The chain joins TRBV13 to TRBJ1-5, with TRBD1 matching over 11 bases. V gave up 3 bases and J gave up 6 bases; unmatched junction bases: 7. The CDR3 is 16 residues long. In germline, CDR1 is PRHDT, CDR2 FYEKMQ (reference sequence). The CDR3 protein is CASSFKGDRGSQPQHF. The DNA of the CDR3 is TGTGCCAGCAGCTTTAAAGGGGACAGGGGGAGTCAGCCCCAGCATTTT.

Remarks on this clone: A junction boundary mismatches the germline segment, possibly from a read error. V is TRBV6-1 and J is TRBJ1-2; tentatively, D is TRBD1 (6 bases). Germline V gives CDR1 MNHNS, CDR2 SASEGT. The CDR3 has 12 residues. The CDR3 coding sequence is TGTGCCAGCATTCAAGCAGGGGCGGTAAGCTCCTTC. Amino acid sequence: CASIQAGAVSSF.

Points on this clone: At one boundary the junction diverges from the germline segment, which might be a read error. The CDR3 sequence: CASSSPGLATNIQYF. DNA for the CDR3: TGTGCCAGCAGCTCGCCGGGACTAGCCACAAACATTCAGTACTTC. The V gene is TRBV7-9, the J gene TRBJ2-4; 9 bases fit TRBD2. The CDR3 runs 15 residues. Germline V lookup: CDR1 SEHNR, CDR2 FQNEAQ (reference sequence).

V usage is TRBV6-6 and J usage is TRBJ2-3; 9 bases match TRBD2. The CDR3 extends over 13 amino acids. CDR1 is MNHNY and CDR2 is SVGAGI in the germline V gene (reference sequence). The V and J ends lost 8 bases and 4 bases, in that order; junction bases with no gene match: 4. The CDR3 bases are TGTGCCAGCCGGGCGGGAGGGCCAGATACGCAGTATTTT. Its translation: CASRAGGPDTQYF.

This chain joins TRBV5-1 and TRBJ1-4; TRBD1 matches at 10 bases. With 2 bases clipped from V and 8 bases from J, the junction kept 12 bases outside the gene matches. The CDR3 totals 17 residues. Looked up from germline, CDR1 is SGHRS and CDR2 is YFSETQ. CDR3 DNA: TGCGCCAGCAGCTTTGCTAGTCCGACAGGGGGCCAGGAAAAACTGTTTTTT. It codes for CASSFASPTGGQEKLFF.

The J gene is TRBJ2-7, the V gene TRBV4-1; D remains ambiguous. Trimming took 2 bases from V and 0 from J, leaving 8 bases between them. The CDR3 sequence is 14 residues long. Germline V gene data show CDR1 as MGHRA and CDR2 as YSYEKL. DNA of the CDR3: TGCGCCAGCAGCCAAAGCCGAAGCTCCTACGAGCAGTACTTC. Protein sequence: CASSQSRSSYEQYF.

This chain joins TRBV6-5 and TRBJ2-5, with 11 bases identical to TRBD2. With 5 bases clipped from V and 5 bases from J, the junction kept 1 base outside the gene matches. CDR3 length: 13 amino acids. Germline CDR1 reads MNHEY; CDR2 reads SVGAGI. In nucleotides, the CDR3 is TGTGCCAGCAGTCGGACTAGCGGGGAGACCCAGTACTTC. Translating it yields CASSRTSGETQYF.

V usage is TRBV7-9 and J usage is TRBJ2-2; 11 nucleotides line up with TRBD2. Losses at the gene ends were 4 bases for V and 8 bases for J; bases not matched to a gene: 3. The CDR3 consists of 14 residues. CDR1 is SEHNR and CDR2 is FQNEAQ in the germline V gene (reference sequence). The CDR3 bases are TGTGCCAGCAGCTCACTAGCGGGAGCAGGGGAGCTGTTTTTT. Translating gives CASSSLAGAGELFF.

The genes are TRBV28 and TRBJ2-1, with 7 bases matching TRBD1. Losses at the gene ends were 5 bases for V and 9 bases for J; bases not matched to a gene: 13. Per the germline V gene, CDR1 is MDHEN and CDR2 is SYDVKM. The CDR3 runs 15 residues. CDR3 DNA sequence: TGTGCCAGCAGTCTTATCGGGACAGCCGACACTGAGCAGTTCTTC. This sequence encodes CASSLIGTADTEQFF. Full variable domain (missing parts from reference TRBV28 and TRBJ2-1): DVKVTQSSRYLVKRTGEKVFLECVQDMDHENMFWYRQDPGLGLRLIYFSYDVKMKEKGDIPEGYSVSREKKERFSLILESASTNQTSMYLCASSLIGTADTEQFFGPGTRLTVL.

The sample holds a few counts of this clone. CDR3 coding DNA: TGTGCCAGCAGTAAGGGGACAGGGACCACTGAAGCTTTCTTT. Translation: CASSKGTGTTEAFF. The chain carries TRBV6-5 and TRBJ1-1, with TRBD1 matching over 9 bases. The CDR3 sequence is 14 residues long. Germline V gene sequence: CDR1 MNHEY, CDR2 SVGAGI. V lost 5 bases to trimming and J lost 4 bases; unmatched junction nucleotides: 5.

The chain combines TRBV29-1 with TRBJ2-1; possible D gene TRBD2, 6 bases. The CDR3 has 13 amino acids. V lost 2 bases and J 6 bases, leaving 11 bases between the germline ends. In germline, CDR1 is SQVTM, CDR2 ANQGSEA. The CDR3 region is CSVEYSGGNEQFF. CDR3 DNA sequence: TGCAGCGTTGAATATAGCGGTGGCAATGAGCAGTTCTTC.

This chain joins TRBV10-1 and TRBJ2-3; D is possibly TRBD1 (5 bases). Trimming took off 0 bases at V and 5 bases at J, with 15 bases between the two ends. The germline V gene encodes CDR1 WNHNN and CDR2 SYGVQD (reference sequence). The CDR3 spans 16 residues. CDR3 amino acids: CASSESPQGPGDTQYF. The DNA for the CDR3 is TGCGCCAGCAGTGAGTCGCCTCAGGGCCCCGGAGATACGCAGTATTTT.